Shown below are 15 T cell receptor beta chains from a single sample sequenced in a study of blood T cell repertoires in COVID-19. Data came from immunoSEQ multiplex PCR; TCRdb stores just in-frame clones and leaves some out. The sample holds fewer than 250,000 clones, approximately 80% seen once. Material for sequencing was peripheral blood. The receptors here all came from a human donor in a cohort sampled during active COVID-19.

The chain joins TRBV7-8 to TRBJ2-3, with 8 bases matching TRBD2. Germline assignment: CDR1 SGHVS and CDR2 FQNEAQ. The CDR3 runs 14 residues. J was trimmed by 5 bases and V by 5 bases; bases with no gene match: 6. The CDR3, as DNA: TGTGCCAGCAGCCAGCGGGAGCGGAGAGATACGCAGTATTTT. This translates into CASSQRERRDTQYF.

The V call is TRBV5-1, the J call TRBJ1-6; D gene unclear. The germline CDR1 and CDR2 sequences are SGHRS and YFSETQ. The CDR3 runs 12 residues. The V gene lost 4 bases and the J gene lost 5 bases, with 4 bases spanning the gap. CDR3 nucleotide sequence: TGCGCCAGCAGCGGGCATAATTCACCCCTCCACTTT. Translation: CASSGHNSPLHF.

This clone was observed a handful of times. This sequence joins TRBV29-1 and TRBJ2-7, with TRBD2 as a possible D gene (6 bases). Germline CDR1 reads SQVTM; CDR2 reads ANQGSEA. Trimming pared 8 bases from V and 12 bases from J, leaving 14 bases between. The CDR3 covers 9 residues. CDR3 coding DNA: TGCAGCCAGTCGGGGGTCGGGTACGTC. It yields the protein CSQSGVGYV.

This clone was counted between two and nine times. The chain recombines TRBV6-1 with TRBJ2-2, with a possible D match to TRBD1 (6 bases). The V end was cut by 3 bases, the J end by 8 bases, with 19 bases between. Germline assignment: CDR1 MNHNS and CDR2 SASEGT. This CDR3 contains 16 residues. In nucleotides, the CDR3 is TGTGCCAGCAGTGATAGGGGGAAGCGTGGAACGGGGGAGCTGTTTTTT. Translated, it gives CASSDRGKRGTGELFF.

The genes are TRBV5-1 and TRBJ2-3; 10 bases line up with TRBD2. The CDR3 loop spans 16 amino acids. Germline V lookup: CDR1 SGHRS, CDR2 YFSETQ. Trimming cost V 0 bases and J 4 bases; bases outside gene matches: 5. The DNA for the CDR3 is TGCGCCAGCAGCTTGGTATATAGCGGGGGGTCAGATACGCAGTATTTT. Amino acid sequence: CASSLVYSGGSDTQYF.

This chain joins TRBV5-6 and TRBJ2-7; D gene ambiguous. V dropped 2 bases and J dropped 5 bases, with 8 bases sitting between them. The germline gives CDR1 SGHDT, CDR2 YYEEEE. This CDR3 is built from 12 residues. The CDR3: CASSFISNEQYF. CDR3 coding DNA: TGTGCCAGCAGCTTTATCAGTAACGAGCAGTACTTC.

The rearrangement uses TRBV30 and TRBJ2-2; 7 bases map to TRBD1. The CDR3 consists of 15 residues. Unmatched junction bases numbered 7, after V lost 5 bases and J lost 1 base. In germline, CDR1 is GTSNPN, CDR2 SVGIG (reference sequence). CDR3 in amino acids: CAWVPWTGNTGELFF. The CDR3 bases are TGTGCCTGGGTGCCCTGGACAGGGAACACCGGGGAGCTGTTTTTT.

V usage is TRBV6-2 or TRBV6-3 and J usage is TRBJ2-6; TRBD1 might be the D (6 bases). CDR1 MNHEY and CDR2 SVGEGT come from the germline V gene. The CDR3 runs 22 residues. V dropped 6 bases and J dropped 0 bases, with 30 bases sitting between them. In DNA form, the CDR3 reads TGTGCCAGCAGCCCAAAGCTAGGGGCAACCGGACAGAGGATCTCTGGGGCCAACGTCCTGACTTTC. This gives the protein CASSPKLGATGQRISGANVLTF.

The chain employs TRBV30 and TRBJ1-1; D call uncertain. The length of the CDR3 is 13 residues. CDR1 is GTSNPN and CDR2 is SVGIG in the germline V gene (reference sequence). Trimming shortened V by 6 bases and J by 4 bases, and 15 bases separated the two germline ends. The CDR3 region is CACTKWAGTEAFF. CDR3 nucleotides: TGTGCCTGCACAAAATGGGCGGGCACTGAAGCTTTCTTT.

V and J are TRBV9 and TRBJ2-3, with D hard to call. CDR1 and CDR2 from the germline V gene are SGDLS and YYNGEE. V lost 1 base, J lost 6 bases, and 15 bases lay in between. The CDR3 has 15 residues. The CDR3: CASSVSGLQADTQYF. In DNA, the CDR3 is TGTGCCAGCAGCGTAAGTGGCCTCCAAGCGGATACGCAGTATTTT.

This chain connects TRBV29-1 to TRBJ2-1; 12 positions agree with TRBD2. The germline gives CDR1 SQVTM, CDR2 ANQGSEA. This CDR3 is built from 15 residues. The ends lost 4 bases at V and 7 bases at J; junction bases unmatched: 8. CDR3 sequence reads: CSVGILAGGGNEQFF. For the CDR3, the DNA is TGCAGCGTTGGAATACTAGCGGGAGGAGGTAATGAGCAGTTCTTC.

This clone was seen a single time. The chain recombines TRBV6-5 with TRBJ1-2; D is ambiguous. There are 14 residues in the CDR3. CDR1 MNHEY and CDR2 SVGAGI come from the germline V gene. V was shortened by 11 bases and J by 4 bases, with 20 bases between the two germline ends. Here the CDR3 reads CAPPYPGSSYGYTF. CDR3 nucleotide sequence: TGTGCCCCTCCCTACCCCGGTTCGAGCTATGGCTACACCTTC.

The gene calls are TRBV18 and TRBJ1-2, with 7 bases matching TRBD1. Trimming removed 3 bases from V and 3 bases from J; junction bases left unmatched: 7. This CDR3 is built from 15 residues. Germline lookup yields CDR1 KGHSH and CDR2 LQKENI. The DNA of the CDR3 is TGTGCCAGCTCACCGACCAGGGACAGCGACTATGGCTACACCTTC. Its translation is CASSPTRDSDYGYTF. Full variable domain (rest looked up from reference TRBV18 and TRBJ1-2): NAGVMQNPRHLVRRRGQEARLRCSPMKGHSHVYWYRQLPEEGLKFMVYLQKENIIDESGMPKERFSAEFPKEGPSILRIQQVVRGDSAAYFCASSPTRDSDYGYTFGSGTRLTVV.

The chain has TRBV15 and TRBJ2-3; D is perhaps TRBD2 (7 bases). Germline values: CDR1 LNHNV, CDR2 YYDKDF (reference sequence). The ends were cut back, 1 base at V and 2 bases at J, with 19 bases in the middle. CDR3 length equals 18 residues. CDR3 sequence: CATSRVPFAGANTDTQYF. The DNA of the CDR3 is TGTGCCACCAGCAGAGTTCCCTTTGCGGGGGCTAACACAGATACGCAGTATTTT.

The CDR3: CASSLDTGINQPQHF. CDR3 nucleotide sequence: TGTGCCAGCAGCTTAGATACAGGGATCAATCAGCCCCAGCATTTT. V gene TRBV7-6 combines with J gene TRBJ1-5; a weak D match, TRBD1 (6 bases). V lost 1 base and J lost 3, with 10 bases in between. The CDR3 covers 15 residues. Per germline, CDR1 SGHVS and CDR2 FNYEAQ.